Presented here are 15 T cell receptor beta chains from one specimen sequenced in a study of cytotoxic CD8 clonotypes in ibrutinib-treated CLL. Method: immunoSEQ multiplex PCR; TCRdb's copy keeps in-frame clones and lacks some. Here the sample spans over 140,000 clones, around 81% being singletons. Sequencing was performed on PBMCs, taken after 36 months of ibrutinib treatment. Every receptor here comes from a human donor with chronic lymphocytic leukemia.

The chain joins TRBV19 to TRBJ2-4, with D uncertain. V was cut by 3 bases and J by 0 bases, with 6 bases left in between. CDR1 and CDR2 from the germline V gene are LNHDA and SQIVND (reference sequence). CDR3 length: 14 residues. CDR3 sequence reads: CASSMDLAKNIQYF. CDR3 DNA sequence: TGTGCCAGTAGTATGGACCTAGCCAAAAACATTCAGTACTTC.

The chain joins TRBV21-1 to TRBJ2-7; the table's D call, TRBD1, has no DNA check behind it. TRBV21-1 is described as a pseudogene. The CDR3 totals 17 residues. The CDR3, as DNA: TGTGCCACCGTGCGAGACAGGGGAACGAAAACCGACTACGAGCAGTACTTC. Its protein is CATVRDRGTKTDYEQYF.

The chain carries TRBV6-1 and TRBJ2-7; 8 bases align to TRBD2. CDR1 and CDR2 from the germline V gene are MNHNS and SASEGT. V was pared by 0 bases and J by 3 bases, with 4 bases of the junction left unmatched. The CDR3 contains 15 residues. The CDR3 DNA follows: TGTGCCAGCAGTGAAGCCGGGACTAGGGACTACGAGCAGTACTTC. Encoded protein: CASSEAGTRDYEQYF.

The genes are TRBV18 and TRBJ2-1, with 9 bases that match TRBD2. Germline values: CDR1 KGHSH, CDR2 LQKENI. This CDR3 contains 14 residues. The junction had 4 bases not matched to a gene; V was cut back by 1 base and J by 9 bases. The CDR3 spells CASSPLAGDSEQFF. The CDR3 region has the DNA TGTGCCAGCTCACCACTAGCGGGAGATTCTGAGCAGTTCTTC.

The chain employs TRBV7-3 and TRBJ1-3, with D perhaps TRBD1 (5 bases). The V gene lost 4 bases and the J gene lost 4 bases, with 8 bases spanning the gap. The CDR3 is 13 amino acids. The germline CDR1 and CDR2 sequences are SGHTA and FQGTGA. The CDR3 coding sequence is TGTGCCAGCAGCTGGGGGGAAGGAAACACCATATATTTT. Its translation is CASSWGEGNTIYF.

This chain joins TRBV6-5 and TRBJ1-3; tentative D call: TRBD1 (6 bases). V was clipped by 3 bases and J by 0 bases, with 9 bases between them. Germline CDR1 is MNHEY and CDR2 is SVGAGI. The length of the CDR3 is 15 residues. Here the CDR3 DNA reads TGTGCCAGCAGTTATGCGGACAGCTCTGGAAACACCATATATTTT. It specifies CASSYADSSGNTIYF.

The chain links TRBV6-6 to TRBJ1-5, with 7 bases identical to TRBD1. CDR1 is MNHNY, CDR2 SVGAGI, per germline (reference sequence). The junction had 5 bases not matched to a gene; V was cut back by 2 bases and J by 4 bases. The CDR3 loop spans 15 amino acids. The CDR3 DNA is TGTGCCAGCAGTTACCCGGACAGGATTAATCAGCCCCAGCATTTT. Translating gives CASSYPDRINQPQHF.

V gene TRBV6-4 combines with J gene TRBJ2-2, with D tentatively TRBD2 (7 bases). Trimming left V 3 bases short and J 6 bases short, with 11 bases between. CDR1 is MRHNA, CDR2 SNTAGT, per germline. The CDR3 is made up of 14 amino acids. The CDR3 region is CASSETGRAGELFF. The DNA for the CDR3 is TGTGCCAGCAGTGAAACAGGGAGGGCCGGGGAGCTGTTTTTT.

This clone was seen once. This chain joins TRBV30 and TRBJ2-5; possibly TRBD2 for D (5 bases). Germline V lookup: CDR1 GTSNPN, CDR2 SVGIG (reference sequence). The V gene lost 3 bases and the J gene lost 2 bases, with 10 bases spanning the gap. There are 13 residues in the CDR3. This CDR3 is CAWRTSGQETQYF. CDR3 bases: TGTGCCTGGAGAACAAGCGGACAAGAGACCCAGTACTTC.

Concerning this clone itself: Being one base from a much bigger clone, this may be a read error. The chain carries TRBV6-4 and TRBJ2-1, with D unresolved. The germline gives CDR1 MRHNA, CDR2 SNTAGT. The CDR3 is 16 residues long. The CDR3 DNA reads as TGTGCCAGCAGTGACGATCCTAGTATCTCCTCCAATGAGCAGTTCTTC. Translating gives CASSDDPSISSNEQFF.

The gene calls are TRBV4-2 and TRBJ2-2; D call uncertain. Germline assignment: CDR1 LGHNA and CDR2 YNFKEQ. With 1 base removed from V and 0 bases from J, the gap between germline ends came to 9 bases. The CDR3 covers 16 residues. The CDR3 sequence is CASSQGPDPNTGELFF. The DNA of the CDR3 is TGTGCCAGCAGCCAAGGCCCCGACCCGAACACCGGGGAGCTGTTTTTT.

This clone was counted a single time. J is TRBJ2-7 and V is TRBV5-1, with TRBD2 identical over 11 bases. The germline V gene encodes CDR1 SGHRS and CDR2 YFSETQ. The CDR3 is 15 residues long. V lost 4 bases and J lost 1; bases outside the gene matches: 4. In DNA, the CDR3 is TGCGCCAGCAGCCTACTAGCGGGAGAGTCCTACGAGCAGTACTTC. Amino acids: CASSLLAGESYEQYF.

The V call is TRBV18, the J call TRBJ1-2; no reliable D call. Trimming took 1 base from V and 2 from J, leaving 11 bases between them. CDR1 is KGHSH and CDR2 is LQKENI in the germline V gene. The length of the CDR3 is 15 residues. DNA for the CDR3: TGTGCCAGCTCACCACAGGAAACCTACAACTATGGCTACACCTTC. It translates to CASSPQETYNYGYTF.

This chain uses TRBV7-2 with TRBJ1-3; TRBD1 might be the D (6 bases). The length of the CDR3 is 15 residues. V was trimmed by 1 base and J by 0 bases, leaving 7 bases between them. CDR1 and CDR2 (germline): SGHTA, FQGNSA. The CDR3 DNA is TGTGCCAGCAGCTTAGGGGGGGCCTCTGGAAACACCATATATTTT. It codes for CASSLGGASGNTIYF.

The chain employs TRBV4-1 and TRBJ2-7, with D perhaps matching TRBD1 or TRBD2 (5 bases each). The CDR3 is 15 amino acids. From germline, CDR1 is MGHRA and CDR2 YSYEKL. V was cut by 2 bases and J by 6 bases, with 17 bases left in between. The CDR3 loop reads CASSQRGLVGGEQYF. The CDR3 region has the DNA TGCGCCAGCAGCCAAAGAGGACTGGTTGGGGGCGAGCAGTACTTC.